This entry features one T cell receptor beta chain sequence. What it binds is not known. The study ran its PCR with 60 Vbeta and 13 Jbeta primers. The protocol was immunoSEQ multiplex PCR, while the TCRdb copy is restricted to in-frame clones and leaves out a portion. This sample has over 100,000 clones, with roughly 69% found just once. The sample comes from a study of cytomegalovirus exposure and HLA in healthy donors. Germline CDR1 MNHEY, CDR2 SMNVEV (reference sequence). V shed 5 bases and J 2 bases; nucleotides not matched to a gene: 8. This CDR3 has 15 amino acids. Overall study results and limits: By a later analysis, the bulk of CMV-associated TCR beta chains appeared HLA-restricted. Rarity marked most TCR sequences, yet some public TCRs occurred in many donors. Later work associated fewer than 20,000 TCR beta sequences with HLA alleles at 0.05 false discovery rate.

V gene TRBV27 combines with J gene TRBJ2-7, with TRBD1 identical over 8 bases. The receptor was isolated from a human donor in good health. The sequencing input was PBMCs. For the CDR3, the DNA is TGTGCCAGCAGTCTTCAGGGGACAGGTCCCTACGAGCAGTACTTC. This translates into CASSLQGTGPYEQYF.